The 20 T cell receptor beta chains listed next were all sequenced from one sample in a study of post-analysis software for immune sequencing data (dated by TCRdb to between 2015 and 2017). The library was prepared using PCR. The reads were generated on an Illumina HiSeq 2500. Unique molecular identifiers were incorporated into TCR beta cDNA libraries to reduce PCR and sequencing biases. Using fastp trimming at Q25 and MiXCR clonotype assembly, TCRdb reanalyzed the public sequencing data and kept in-frame beta chains. Duplicate CDR3 protein sequences are folded into a single record with the most common DNA and genes. Within this sample are hundreds of thousands of distinct CDR3 sequences, with about 27% of them counted one time only. More than 0.45% of the sample rests with the top ten. Summary of the overall study and its limitations: Patients showed significantly higher frequencies than controls for about 5 TRBV segments, among them TRBV5-6, TRBV5-1 and TRBV20-1.

Their specific antigens are unknown. Sample: blood. Receptors originate from a girl under 18 with multiple sclerosis.

This chain connects TRBV20-1 to TRBJ2-1; 7 nucleotides line up with TRBD2. The J segment lost 14 bases and the V segment lost 1 base, leaving 8 bases of the junction unmatched. This CDR3 comprises 12 residues. Germline CDR1 reads DFQATT; CDR2 reads SNEGSKA (reference sequence). The CDR3 sequence: CSARGGGGTEFF. The CDR3 nucleotides read TGCAGTGCTAGAGGCGGCGGGGGAACCGAGTTCTTC.

This clonotype has just a few counts. The chain joins TRBV5-1 to TRBJ2-6; possibly TRBD2 for D (5 bases). Trimming stripped 7 bases from V and 2 bases from J, with 13 bases between. The CDR3 extends over 15 amino acids. Germline values: CDR1 SGHRS, CDR2 YFSETQ. The CDR3 DNA sequence: TGCGCCAGCGGAGATATCGGGGCTGGGGCCAACGTCCTGACTTTC. This codes for CASGDIGAGANVLTF.

This clonotype was recorded only once. V and J are TRBV5-6 and TRBJ2-3, with D unresolved. This CDR3 is built from 15 residues. Between the trimmed V and J ends, which lost 4 bases and 2 bases, there was a span of 14 bases. CDR1 and CDR2 from the germline V gene are SGHDT and YYEEEE. Written as DNA, the CDR3 is TGTGCCAGCAGCGCTCGTACCACCCCCACAGATACGCAGTATTTT. Translated: CASSARTTPTDTQYF.

In the case of this clonotype: A much larger clone differs by one base, so this may be a read error. The gene calls are TRBV6-5 and TRBJ2-1, with no clear D. The CDR3 runs to 12 residues. Per the germline V gene, CDR1 is MNHEY and CDR2 is SVGAGI. The CDR3, as DNA: TGTACCAGCAGTTACGGTGGCAATGAGCAGTTCTTC. Protein: CTSSYGGNEQFF.

This clonotype was recorded a few times. The J gene is TRBJ1-2, the V gene TRBV28; 7 bases are a match to TRBD1. This CDR3 region has 15 residues. The junction had 10 bases not matched to a gene; V was cut back by 3 bases and J by 6 bases. From germline, CDR1 is MDHEN and CDR2 SYDVKM. CDR3 sequence: CASSLGWGTANGYTF. CDR3 in DNA: TGTGCCAGCAGTTTGGGCTGGGGGACAGCAAATGGCTACACCTTC.

This rearrangement joins TRBV3-1 to TRBJ2-1, with 9 positions matching TRBD2. The CDR3 is made up of 18 amino acids. Trimming removed 1 base from V and 7 bases from J; junction bases left unmatched: 14. Germline V CDR1 and CDR2: LGHDT, YNNKEL (reference sequence). The CDR3 sequence: CASSQVAGGLSAGNEQFF. CDR3 DNA: TGTGCCAGCAGCCAAGTGGCGGGGGGGCTGTCGGCTGGGAATGAGCAGTTCTTC.

This clonotype has only a few counts. This chain joins TRBV2 and TRBJ1-1; 8 nucleotides align to TRBD1. Germline V CDR1 and CDR2: SNHLY, FYNNEI. The length of the CDR3 is 16 residues. With 4 bases clipped from V and 4 bases from J, the junction kept 11 bases outside the gene matches. For the CDR3, the DNA is TGTGCCAGCAGTGTGGGGACAGGTGCCCTTCCCACTGAAGCTTTCTTT. It specifies CASSVGTGALPTEAFF. Drawing the rest from reference TRBV2 and TRBJ1-1, the complete variable domain is EPEVTQTPSHQVTQMGQEVILRCVPISNHLYFYWYRQILGQKVEFLVSFYNNEISEKSEIFDDQFSVERPDGSNFTLKIRSTKLEDSAMYFCASSVGTGALPTEAFFGQGTRLTVV.

This chain joins TRBV20-1 and TRBJ2-1; the match to TRBD1 covers 10 bases. Germline lookup yields CDR1 DFQATT and CDR2 SNEGSKA (reference sequence). The CDR3 runs 12 residues. After removal of 7 bases from V and 3 bases from J, the junction contained 0 bases not matched to a gene. This chain's CDR3 is CSGDRGYNEQFF. For the CDR3, the DNA is TGCAGTGGGGACAGGGGCTACAATGAGCAGTTCTTC.

This chain joins TRBV7-2 and TRBJ1-5; D not certain. Germline-derived CDR1 and CDR2 are SGHTA and FQGNSA. The CDR3 covers 18 residues. Trimming shortened V by 5 bases and J by 0 bases, and 20 bases separated the two germline ends. In DNA, the CDR3 is TGTGCCAGCAGCCAACCTTCGGCGAGAGCTTATAGCAATCAGCCCCAGCATTTT. It codes for CASSQPSARAYSNQPQHF. The variable domain in full, completed from reference TRBV7-2 and TRBJ1-5, reads GAGVSQSPSNKVTEKGKDVELRCDPISGHTALYWYRQSLGQGLEFLIYFQGNSAPDKSGLPSDRFSAERTGGSVSTLTIQRTQQEDSAVYLCASSQPSARAYSNQPQHFGDGTRLSIL.

The chain uses TRBV10-3 and TRBJ2-5; possibly TRBD1 for D (7 bases). Trimming shortened V by 10 bases and J by 11 bases, and 26 bases separated the two germline ends. Germline CDR1 and CDR2: ENHRY and SYGVKD. CDR3 length equals 14 residues. This CDR3 is CATRADPRGDEQYF. DNA of the CDR3: TGTGCCACTCGAGCGGACCCCAGGGGGGATGAGCAGTACTTC.

This clonotype was observed a few times. This chain links TRBV6-5 with TRBJ1-6; 10 bases are a match to TRBD1. With V trimmed by 6 bases and J by 6 bases, 8 bases remained unmatched. Per germline, CDR1 MNHEY and CDR2 SVGAGI. CDR3 size: 16 residues. CDR3 sequence: CASRETGGWVNSPLHF. The CDR3 nucleotides read TGTGCCAGCAGGGAGACAGGGGGCTGGGTTAATTCACCCCTCCACTTT.

This chain joins TRBV9 and TRBJ2-3; D might be TRBD2 (6 bases). Germline lookup yields CDR1 SGDLS and CDR2 YYNGEE. V was clipped by 4 bases and J by 2 bases, with 14 bases between them. The CDR3 is 15 amino acids. CDR3 loop: CASSPRPSATDTQYF. The CDR3 nucleotides read TGTGCCAGCAGCCCTAGACCTAGCGCCACAGATACGCAGTATTTT.

The chain links TRBV25-1 to TRBJ2-3; D is unresolved. Between the trimmed V and J ends, which lost 1 base and 6 bases, there was a span of 20 bases. CDR1 and CDR2 from the germline V gene are MGHDK and SYGVNS. The CDR3 is 17 residues long. The CDR3: CASSEWGNRLVWDTQYF. CDR3 in DNA: TGTGCCAGCAGTGAATGGGGAAACCGGTTGGTTTGGGATACGCAGTATTTT.

This clonotype appeared a few times. V and J are TRBV7-2 and TRBJ2-1; 10 bases are shared with TRBD2. The CDR3 runs to 15 residues. The J segment lost 7 bases and the V segment lost 3 bases, leaving 6 bases of the junction unmatched. The V gene's germline CDR1 is SGHTA and CDR2 FQGNSA. CDR3 region: CASSFSGRSGNEQFF. CDR3 coding DNA: TGTGCCAGCAGCTTTAGCGGGAGGTCGGGTAATGAGCAGTTCTTC.

The V gene is TRBV7-9, the J gene TRBJ2-1, with D possibly matching TRBD2 (6 bases). The germline V gene encodes CDR1 SEHNR and CDR2 FQNEAQ (reference sequence). V was trimmed by 5 bases and J by 2 bases, leaving 16 bases between them. This CDR3 has 16 residues. CDR3 sequence: CASSPPGGATYNEQFF. CDR3 DNA sequence: TGTGCCAGCAGCCCCCCCGGGGGAGCCACCTACAATGAGCAGTTCTTC. Using reference TRBV7-9 and TRBJ2-1 for the parts outside the CDR3, the full variable domain is DTGVSQNPRHKITKRGQNVTFRCDPISEHNRLYWYRQTLGQGPEFLTYFQNEAQLEKSRLLSDRFSAERPKGSFSTLEIQRTEQGDSAMYLCASSPPGGATYNEQFFGPGTRLTVL.

This chain joins TRBV11-2 and TRBJ2-7; the match to TRBD2 covers 8 bases. J was trimmed by 3 bases and V by 5 bases; bases with no gene match: 9. This CDR3 comprises 15 residues. Germline CDR1 and CDR2: SGHAT and FQNNGV. In nucleotides, the CDR3 is TGTGCCAGCAGCCTTTGGCGGGGGGACTTCTACGAGCAGTACTTC. Translating it yields CASSLWRGDFYEQYF.

This CDR3 reads CASSQEGPTRGEKLFF. The CDR3 nucleotides are TGCGCCAGCAGCCAAGAAGGTCCGACACGGGGTGAAAAACTGTTTTTT. The chain has TRBV4-3 and TRBJ1-4; D remains ambiguous. The CDR3 contains 16 residues. Trimming cost V 0 bases and J 7 bases, with 15 bases left between them. Germline V gene data show CDR1 as LGHNA and CDR2 as YSLEER.

Regarding this clonotype: A much larger clone lies one base from this, so it may be a read error. The chain employs TRBV7-8 and TRBJ2-1, with 8 bases that match TRBD2. In germline, CDR1 is SGHVS, CDR2 FQNEAQ. The length of the CDR3 is 15 residues. CDR3 in DNA: TGTGCCAGCCTACTAGCGGCCAGCTCCCACAATGAGCAGTTCTTC. This codes for CASLLAASSHNEQFF. Together with reference TRBV7-8 and TRBJ2-1, the CDR3 gives the full variable domain: GAGVSQSPRYKVAKRGQDVALRCDPISGHVSLFWYQQALGQGPEFLTYFQNEAQLDKSGLPSDRFFAERPEGSVSTLKIQRTQQEDSAVYLCASLLAASSHNEQFFGPGTRLTVL.

The chain employs TRBV6-2 or TRBV6-3 and TRBJ2-3; D gene unclear. Germline lookup yields CDR1 MNHEY and CDR2 SVGEGT. The length of the CDR3 is 15 residues. V gave up 4 bases and J gave up 0 bases, with 11 bases separating them. As DNA, the CDR3 is TGTGCCAGCAGTTCGGGCGGAACTAGCACAGATACGCAGTATTTT. Translating it yields CASSSGGTSTDTQYF.

This clonotype was detected ten times or more. The chain uses TRBV7-2 and TRBJ2-7; 10 nucleotides match TRBD2. CDR3 length equals 18 residues. J lost 0 bases, V lost 1 base, and 9 bases had no gene match. Germline CDR1 and CDR2: SGHTA and FQGNSA. As DNA, the CDR3 is TGTGCCAGCAGCTTAGTAGGGGGACTAGCGCCGATCTCCTACGAGCAGTACTTC. The encoded protein is CASSLVGGLAPISYEQYF.